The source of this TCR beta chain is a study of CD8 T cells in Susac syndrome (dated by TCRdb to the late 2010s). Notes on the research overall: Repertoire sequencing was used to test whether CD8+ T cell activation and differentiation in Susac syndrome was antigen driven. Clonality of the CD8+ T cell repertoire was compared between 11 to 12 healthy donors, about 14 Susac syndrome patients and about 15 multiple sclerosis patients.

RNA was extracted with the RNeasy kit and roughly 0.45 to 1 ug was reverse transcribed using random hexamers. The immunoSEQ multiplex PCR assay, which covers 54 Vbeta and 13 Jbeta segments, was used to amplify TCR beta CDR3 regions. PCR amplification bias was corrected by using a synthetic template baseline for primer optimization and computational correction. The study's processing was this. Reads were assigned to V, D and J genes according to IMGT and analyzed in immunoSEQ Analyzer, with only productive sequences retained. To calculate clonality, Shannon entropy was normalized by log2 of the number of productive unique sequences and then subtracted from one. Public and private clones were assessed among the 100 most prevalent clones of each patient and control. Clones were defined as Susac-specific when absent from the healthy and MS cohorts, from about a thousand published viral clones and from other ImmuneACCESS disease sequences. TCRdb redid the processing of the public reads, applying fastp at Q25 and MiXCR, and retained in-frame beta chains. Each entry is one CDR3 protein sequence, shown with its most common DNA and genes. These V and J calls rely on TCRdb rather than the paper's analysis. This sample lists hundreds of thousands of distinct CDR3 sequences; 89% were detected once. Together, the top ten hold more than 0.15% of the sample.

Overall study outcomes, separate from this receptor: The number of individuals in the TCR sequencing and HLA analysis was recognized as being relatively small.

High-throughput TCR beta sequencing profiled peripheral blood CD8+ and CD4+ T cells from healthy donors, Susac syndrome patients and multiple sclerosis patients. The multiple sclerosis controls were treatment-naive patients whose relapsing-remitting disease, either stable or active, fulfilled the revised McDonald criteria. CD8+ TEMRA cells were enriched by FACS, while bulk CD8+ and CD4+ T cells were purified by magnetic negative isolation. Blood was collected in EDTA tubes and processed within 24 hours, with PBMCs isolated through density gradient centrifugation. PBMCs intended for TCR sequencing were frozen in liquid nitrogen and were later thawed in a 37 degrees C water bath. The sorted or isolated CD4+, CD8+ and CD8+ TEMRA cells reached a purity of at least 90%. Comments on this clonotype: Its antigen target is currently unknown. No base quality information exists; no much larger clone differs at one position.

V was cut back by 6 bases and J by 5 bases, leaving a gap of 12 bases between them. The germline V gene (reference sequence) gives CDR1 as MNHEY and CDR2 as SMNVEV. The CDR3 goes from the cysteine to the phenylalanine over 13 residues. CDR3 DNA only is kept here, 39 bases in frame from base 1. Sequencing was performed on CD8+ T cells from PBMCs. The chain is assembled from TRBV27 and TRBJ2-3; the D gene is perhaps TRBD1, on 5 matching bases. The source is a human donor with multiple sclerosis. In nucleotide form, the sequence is TGTGCCAGCAGAACCTTTCAGGGAGATACGCAGTATTTT. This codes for CASRTFQGDTQYF.